This T cell receptor beta chain stems from a study of a mutant IDH1 vaccine in newly diagnosed glioma. Study-level background: The initiation of vaccination occurred 4-6 weeks after radiotherapy alone, or with temozolomide cycles.

Time point defined: week 5, during vaccination. Each vaccine dose was 300 ug of mutant IDH1 20-mer peptide, with topical imiquimod. New astrocytomas of WHO grade 3 or 4 that were IDH1-mutant and ATRX-lost were found in the donors. The table came from immunoSEQ multiplex PCR; TCRdb's copy has only in-frame clones and leaves some out. The sample has 60,000 or so clones, less than 85% seen once. Remarks on this clone: No antigen is known for it.

This TCR was sampled from a woman between 18 and 30 years old with glioma. Some clones in this sample may be carry-over from other donors' samples. The sequences come from PBMCs, collected from a glioma patient whose treatment included an IDH1 peptide vaccine.

The chain's CDR3 is CASSPRGYNEQFF. CDR3 nucleotides: TGTGCCAGCAGTCCCCGGGGCTACAATGAGCAGTTCTTC. The V gene is TRBV6-5, the J gene TRBJ2-1; TRBD2 might be the D (5 bases). This CDR3 has 13 amino acids. With 5 bases removed from V and 3 bases from J, the gap between germline ends came to 8 bases. Germline CDR1 reads MNHEY; CDR2 reads SVGAGI.